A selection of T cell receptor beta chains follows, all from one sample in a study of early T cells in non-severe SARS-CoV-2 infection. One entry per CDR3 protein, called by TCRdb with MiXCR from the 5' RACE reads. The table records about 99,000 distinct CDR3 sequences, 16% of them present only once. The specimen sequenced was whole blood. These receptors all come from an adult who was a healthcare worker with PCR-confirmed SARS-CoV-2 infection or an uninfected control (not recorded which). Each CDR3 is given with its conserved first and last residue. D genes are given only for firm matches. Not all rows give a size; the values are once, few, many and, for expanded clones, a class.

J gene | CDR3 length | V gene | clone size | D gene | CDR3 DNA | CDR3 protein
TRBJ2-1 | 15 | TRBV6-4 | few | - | TGTGCCAGCAGTGCACAAGCAGGGACATACAATGAGCAGTTCTTC | CASSAQAGTYNEQFF
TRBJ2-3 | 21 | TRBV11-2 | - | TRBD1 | TGTGCCAGCAGCTTTGCGGTCGGGACAGGGGGAATTCGGGAGGGCCGCGATACGCAGTATTTT | CASSFAVGTGGIREGRDTQYF
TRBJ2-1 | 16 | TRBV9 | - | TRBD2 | TGTGCCAGCAGCGTAGGTGGGACTAGCGGGAGTAATGAGCAGTTCTTC | CASSVGGTSGSNEQFF
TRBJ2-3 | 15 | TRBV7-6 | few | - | TGTGCCAGCAGCTTCCTTTTACAGGGTACAGATACGCAGTATTTT | CASSFLLQGTDTQYF
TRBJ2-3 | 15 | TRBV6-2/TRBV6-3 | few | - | TGTGCCAGCAGTTCTTGGGGGGGCGGAGCAGATACGCAGTATTTT | CASSSWGGGADTQYF
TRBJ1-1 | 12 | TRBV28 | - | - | TGTGCCAGCAGCCGGGGACGGGTTGAAGCTTTCTTT | CASSRGRVEAFF
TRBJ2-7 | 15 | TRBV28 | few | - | TGTGCCAGCAGTCCCATAGGGGGGTCTGGATACGAGCAGTACTTC | CASSPIGGSGYEQYF
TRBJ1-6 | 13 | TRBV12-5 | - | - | TGTGCTAGTGGTCTCAGTGGTAATTCACCCCTCCACTTT | CASGLSGNSPLHF
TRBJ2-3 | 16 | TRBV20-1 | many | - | TGCAGTGCTAGACATCAAGACGGGGGCGAGACAGATACGCAGTATTTT | CSARHQDGGETDTQYF
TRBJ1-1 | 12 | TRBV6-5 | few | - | TGTGCCAGCAGCGCCGCGGGCACTGAAGCTTTCTTT | CASSAAGTEAFF
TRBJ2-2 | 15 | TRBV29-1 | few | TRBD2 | TGCAGCGTTGCCCTTCTAGCGGCGAACACCGGGGAGCTGTTTTTT | CSVALLAANTGELFF
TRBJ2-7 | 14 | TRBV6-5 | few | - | TGTGCCAGCAGTTCGCCCGGGAACAACTACGAGCAGTACTTC | CASSSPGNNYEQYF
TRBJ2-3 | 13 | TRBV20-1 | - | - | TGCAGTGCTAGCCGGGGGTTCGCAGATACGCAGTATTTT | CSASRGFADTQYF
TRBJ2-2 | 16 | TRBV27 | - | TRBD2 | TGTGCCAGCAGTGGGATTCGGACTAGCCCCACCGGGGAGCTGTTTTTT | CASSGIRTSPTGELFF
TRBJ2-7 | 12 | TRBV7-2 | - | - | TGTGCCAGCAGCTTAGCTCGCTACGAGCAGTACTTC | CASSLARYEQYF
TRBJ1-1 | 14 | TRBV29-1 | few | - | TGCAGCGTGGCTGTCGGAACCATGAACACTGAAGCTTTCTTT | CSVAVGTMNTEAFF
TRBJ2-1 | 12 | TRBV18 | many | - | TGTGCCAGCTCACTTGAGGACAATGAGCAGTTCTTC | CASSLEDNEQFF
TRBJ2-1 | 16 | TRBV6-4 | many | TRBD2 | TGTGCCAGCAGTGCAGGACTAGCGGGAGGAGGTGGGGAGCAGTTCTTC | CASSAGLAGGGGEQFF
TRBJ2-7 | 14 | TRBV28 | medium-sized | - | TGTGCCAGCAAAGAGCTACGTGGGTCCTACGAGCAGTACTTC | CASKELRGSYEQYF
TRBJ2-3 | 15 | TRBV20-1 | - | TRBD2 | TGCAGTGCTAGATCCCCTAGCGGCCCCCGGGATACGCAGTATTTT | CSARSPSGPRDTQYF
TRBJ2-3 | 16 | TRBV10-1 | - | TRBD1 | TGCGCCAGCAGTGATTTTGGGACAGGGGGATCAGATACGCAGTATTTT | CASSDFGTGGSDTQYF
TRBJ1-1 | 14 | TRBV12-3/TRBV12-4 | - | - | TGTGCCAGCAGTCAGGGCGCCTGGGGCACTGAAGCTTTCTTT | CASSQGAWGTEAFF
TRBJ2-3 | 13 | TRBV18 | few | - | TGTGCCAGCTCACCACCGTCGGGAGATACGCAGTATTTT | CASSPPSGDTQYF
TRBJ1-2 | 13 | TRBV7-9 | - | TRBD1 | TGTGCCAGCAGCTTAGAGGGGGCGATTGGCTACACCTTC | CASSLEGAIGYTF
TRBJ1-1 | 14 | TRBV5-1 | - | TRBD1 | TGCGCCAGCACAGATACAGGGGTGAACACTGAAGCTTTCTTT | CASTDTGVNTEAFF
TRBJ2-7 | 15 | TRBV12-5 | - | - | TGTGCTAGTGGTTTCGGTACAGGGCCTGGCGGTGAGCAGTACTTC | CASGFGTGPGGEQYF
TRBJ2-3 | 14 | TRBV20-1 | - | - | TGCAGTGCTAGAGATTGGGGGGGCACAGATACGCAGTATTTT | CSARDWGGTDTQYF